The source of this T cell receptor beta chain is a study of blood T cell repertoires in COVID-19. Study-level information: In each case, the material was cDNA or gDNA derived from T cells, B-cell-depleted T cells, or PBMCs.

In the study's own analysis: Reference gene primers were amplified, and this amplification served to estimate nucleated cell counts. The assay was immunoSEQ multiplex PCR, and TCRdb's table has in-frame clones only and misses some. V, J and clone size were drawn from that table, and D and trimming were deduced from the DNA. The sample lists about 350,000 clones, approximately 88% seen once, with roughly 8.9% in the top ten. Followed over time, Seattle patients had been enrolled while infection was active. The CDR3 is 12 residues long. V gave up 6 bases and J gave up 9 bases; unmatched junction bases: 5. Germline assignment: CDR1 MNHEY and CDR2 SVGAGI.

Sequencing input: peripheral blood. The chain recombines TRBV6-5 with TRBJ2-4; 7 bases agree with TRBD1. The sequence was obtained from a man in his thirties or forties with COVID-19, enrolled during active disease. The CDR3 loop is CASSWDSGIQYF. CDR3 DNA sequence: TGTGCCAGCAGCTGGGACAGTGGCATTCAGTACTTC.